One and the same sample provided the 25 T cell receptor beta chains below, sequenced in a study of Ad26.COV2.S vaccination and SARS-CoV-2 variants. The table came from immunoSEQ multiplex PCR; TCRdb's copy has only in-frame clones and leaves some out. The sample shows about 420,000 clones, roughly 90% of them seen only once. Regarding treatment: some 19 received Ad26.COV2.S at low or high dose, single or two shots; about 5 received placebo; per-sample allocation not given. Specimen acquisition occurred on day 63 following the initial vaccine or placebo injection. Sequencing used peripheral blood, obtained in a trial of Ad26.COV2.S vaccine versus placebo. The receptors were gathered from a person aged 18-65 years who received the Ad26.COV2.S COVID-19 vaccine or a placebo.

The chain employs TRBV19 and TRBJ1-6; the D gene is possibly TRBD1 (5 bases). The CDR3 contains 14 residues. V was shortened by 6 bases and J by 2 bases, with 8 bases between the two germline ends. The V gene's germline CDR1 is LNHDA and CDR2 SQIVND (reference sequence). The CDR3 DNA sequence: TGTGCCAGTAGAGACAGCCCCTATAATTCACCCCTCCACTTT. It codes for CASRDSPYNSPLHF. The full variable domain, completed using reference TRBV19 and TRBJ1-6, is DGGITQSPKYLFRKEGQNVTLSCEQNLNHDAMYWYRQDPGQGLRLIYYSQIVNDFQKGDIAEGYSVSREKKESFPLTVTSAQKNPTAFYLCASRDSPYNSPLHFGNGTRLTVT.

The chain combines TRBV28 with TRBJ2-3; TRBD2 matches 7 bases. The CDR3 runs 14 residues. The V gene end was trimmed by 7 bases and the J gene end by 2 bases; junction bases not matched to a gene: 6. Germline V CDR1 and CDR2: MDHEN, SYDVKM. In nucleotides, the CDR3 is TGTGCCAGCACCAGACTAGCCGTCACAGATACGCAGTATTTT. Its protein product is CASTRLAVTDTQYF.

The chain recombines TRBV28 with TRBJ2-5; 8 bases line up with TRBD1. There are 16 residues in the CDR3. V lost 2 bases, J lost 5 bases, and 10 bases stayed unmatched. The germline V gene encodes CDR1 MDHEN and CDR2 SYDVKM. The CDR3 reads CASSLTSGQGGETQYF. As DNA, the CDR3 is TGTGCCAGCAGTTTAACCTCCGGACAGGGAGGTGAGACCCAGTACTTC.

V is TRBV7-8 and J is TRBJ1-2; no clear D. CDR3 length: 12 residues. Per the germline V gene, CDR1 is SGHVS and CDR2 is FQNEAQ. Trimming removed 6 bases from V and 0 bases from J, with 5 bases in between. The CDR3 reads CASSRANYGYTF. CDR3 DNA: TGTGCCAGCAGTCGCGCTAACTATGGCTACACCTTC.

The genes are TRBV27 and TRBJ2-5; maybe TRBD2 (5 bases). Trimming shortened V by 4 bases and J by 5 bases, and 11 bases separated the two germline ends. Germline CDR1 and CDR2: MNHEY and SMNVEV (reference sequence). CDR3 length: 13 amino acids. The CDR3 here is CASSWGADETQYF. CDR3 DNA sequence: TGTGCCAGCAGTTGGGGAGCTGACGAGACCCAGTACTTC.

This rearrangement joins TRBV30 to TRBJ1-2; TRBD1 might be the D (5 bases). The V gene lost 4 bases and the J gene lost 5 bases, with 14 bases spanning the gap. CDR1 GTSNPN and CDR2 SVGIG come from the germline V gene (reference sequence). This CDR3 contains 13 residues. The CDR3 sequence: CAWTLVREYGYTF. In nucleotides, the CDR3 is TGTGCCTGGACATTGGTCAGGGAATATGGCTACACCTTC.

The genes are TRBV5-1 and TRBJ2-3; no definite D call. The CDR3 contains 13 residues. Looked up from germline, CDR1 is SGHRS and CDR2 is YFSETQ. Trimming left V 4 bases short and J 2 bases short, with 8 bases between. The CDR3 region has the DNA TGCGCCAGCAGCCTCGACACCACAGATACGCAGTATTTT. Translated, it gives CASSLDTTDTQYF.

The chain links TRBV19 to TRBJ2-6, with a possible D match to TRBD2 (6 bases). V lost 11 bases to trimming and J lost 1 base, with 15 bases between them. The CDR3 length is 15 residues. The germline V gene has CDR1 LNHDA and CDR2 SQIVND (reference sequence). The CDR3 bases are TGTGCCGCCAGGCGGGGTTCGTCTGGGGCCAACGTCCTGACTTTC. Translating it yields CAARRGSSGANVLTF.

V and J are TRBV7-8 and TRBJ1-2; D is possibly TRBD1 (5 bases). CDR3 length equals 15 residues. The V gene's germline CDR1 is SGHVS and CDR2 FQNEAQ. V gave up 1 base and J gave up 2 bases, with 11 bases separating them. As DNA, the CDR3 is TGTGCCAGCAGCTTAGGAGGGCCAGGGAACTATGGCTACACCTTC. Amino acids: CASSLGGPGNYGYTF.

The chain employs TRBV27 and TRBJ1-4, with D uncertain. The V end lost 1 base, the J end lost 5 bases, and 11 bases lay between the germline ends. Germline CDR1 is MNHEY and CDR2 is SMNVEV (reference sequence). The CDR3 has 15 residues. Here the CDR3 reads CASSLLGRKNEKLFF. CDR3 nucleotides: TGTGCCAGCAGTTTATTGGGTAGGAAAAATGAAAAACTGTTTTTT.

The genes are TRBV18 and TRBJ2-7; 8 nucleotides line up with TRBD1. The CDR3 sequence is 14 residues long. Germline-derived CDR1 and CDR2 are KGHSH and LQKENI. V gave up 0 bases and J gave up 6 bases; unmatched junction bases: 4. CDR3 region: CASSPPTGAVEQYF. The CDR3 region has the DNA TGTGCCAGCTCACCACCGACAGGGGCGGTCGAGCAGTACTTC. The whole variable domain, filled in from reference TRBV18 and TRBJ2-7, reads NAGVMQNPRHLVRRRGQEARLRCSPMKGHSHVYWYRQLPEEGLKFMVYLQKENIIDESGMPKERFSAEFPKEGPSILRIQQVVRGDSAAYFCASSPPTGAVEQYFGPGTRLTVT.

The CDR3 bases are TGTGCCTGGAGGCTGTTCTCCAACTATGGCTACACCTTC. Protein: CAWRLFSNYGYTF. The chain employs TRBV30 and TRBJ1-2, with D hard to call. Trimming removed 3 bases from V and 2 bases from J, with 10 bases in between. The CDR3 contains 13 residues. Per the germline V gene, CDR1 is GTSNPN and CDR2 is SVGIG (reference sequence).

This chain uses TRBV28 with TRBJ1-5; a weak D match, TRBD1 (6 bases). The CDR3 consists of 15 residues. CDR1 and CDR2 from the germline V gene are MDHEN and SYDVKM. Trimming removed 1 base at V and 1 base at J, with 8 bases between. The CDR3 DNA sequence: TGTGCCAGCAGTTTATTCGACAGGAGCAATCAGCCCCAGCATTTT. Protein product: CASSLFDRSNQPQHF.

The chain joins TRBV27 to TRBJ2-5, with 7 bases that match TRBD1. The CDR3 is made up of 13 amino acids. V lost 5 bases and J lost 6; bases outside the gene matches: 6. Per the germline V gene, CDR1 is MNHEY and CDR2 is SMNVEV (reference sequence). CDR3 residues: CASSPYRGQTQYF. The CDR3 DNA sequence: TGTGCCAGCAGTCCATACAGGGGTCAGACCCAGTACTTC.

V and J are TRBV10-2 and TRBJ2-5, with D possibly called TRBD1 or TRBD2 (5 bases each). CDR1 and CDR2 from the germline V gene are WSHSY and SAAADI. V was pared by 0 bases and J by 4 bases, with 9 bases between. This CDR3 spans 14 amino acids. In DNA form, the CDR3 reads TGCGCCAGCAGTGAGTCATCGAGGGGAGAGACCCAGTACTTC. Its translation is CASSESSRGETQYF.

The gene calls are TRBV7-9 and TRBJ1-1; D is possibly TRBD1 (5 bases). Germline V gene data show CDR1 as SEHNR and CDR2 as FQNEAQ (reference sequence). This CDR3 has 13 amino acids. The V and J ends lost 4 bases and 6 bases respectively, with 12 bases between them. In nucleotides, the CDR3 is TGTGCCAGCAGCTACCGACAGAAACCTGAAGCTTTCTTT. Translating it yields CASSYRQKPEAFF.

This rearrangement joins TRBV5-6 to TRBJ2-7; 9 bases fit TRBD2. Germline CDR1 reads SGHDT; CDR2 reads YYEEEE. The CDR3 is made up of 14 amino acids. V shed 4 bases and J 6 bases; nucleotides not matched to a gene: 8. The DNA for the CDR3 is TGTGCCAGCAGCCGCGGGGGGGCAAGAGGCGAGCAGTACTTC. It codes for CASSRGGARGEQYF.

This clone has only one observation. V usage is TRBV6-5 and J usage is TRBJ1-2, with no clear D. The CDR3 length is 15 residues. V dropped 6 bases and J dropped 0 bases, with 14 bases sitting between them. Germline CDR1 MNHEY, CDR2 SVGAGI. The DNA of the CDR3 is TGTGCCAGCAGGGGGAAGGCGTCAGCTAACTATGGCTACACCTTC. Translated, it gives CASRGKASANYGYTF.

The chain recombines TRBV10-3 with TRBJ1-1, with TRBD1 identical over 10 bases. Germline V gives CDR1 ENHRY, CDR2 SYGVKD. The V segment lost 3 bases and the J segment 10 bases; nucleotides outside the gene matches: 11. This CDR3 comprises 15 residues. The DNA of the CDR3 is TGTGCCATCAGTGACCGGACGGACAGGGGGGGGAGAGCTTTCTTT. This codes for CAISDRTDRGGRAFF.

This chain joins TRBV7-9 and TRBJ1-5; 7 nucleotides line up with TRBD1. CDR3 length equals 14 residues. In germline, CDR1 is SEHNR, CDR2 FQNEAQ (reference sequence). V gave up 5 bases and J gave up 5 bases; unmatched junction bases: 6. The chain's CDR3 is CASSLGQDYQPQHF. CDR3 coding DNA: TGTGCCAGCAGCCTTGGACAGGACTATCAGCCCCAGCATTTT.

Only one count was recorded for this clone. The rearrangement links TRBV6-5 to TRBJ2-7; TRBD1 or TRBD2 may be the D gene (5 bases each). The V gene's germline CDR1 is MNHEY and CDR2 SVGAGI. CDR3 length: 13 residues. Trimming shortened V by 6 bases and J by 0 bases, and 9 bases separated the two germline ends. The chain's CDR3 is CASRRDVSYEQYF. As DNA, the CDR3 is TGTGCCAGCAGACGGGACGTCTCCTACGAGCAGTACTTC.

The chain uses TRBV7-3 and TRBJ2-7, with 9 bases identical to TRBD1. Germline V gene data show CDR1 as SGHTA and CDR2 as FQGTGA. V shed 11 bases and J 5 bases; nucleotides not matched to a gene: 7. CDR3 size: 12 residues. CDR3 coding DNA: TGTGCCGGCCGGGACAGGGTCCACGAGCAGTACTTC. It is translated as CAGRDRVHEQYF.

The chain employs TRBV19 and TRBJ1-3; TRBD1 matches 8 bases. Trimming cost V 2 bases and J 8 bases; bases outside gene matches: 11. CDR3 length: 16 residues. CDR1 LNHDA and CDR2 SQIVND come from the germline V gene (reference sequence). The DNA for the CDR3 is TGTGCCAGTAGTATACCCCGGACAGGGCTCGTGGACACCATATATTTT. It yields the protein CASSIPRTGLVDTIYF.

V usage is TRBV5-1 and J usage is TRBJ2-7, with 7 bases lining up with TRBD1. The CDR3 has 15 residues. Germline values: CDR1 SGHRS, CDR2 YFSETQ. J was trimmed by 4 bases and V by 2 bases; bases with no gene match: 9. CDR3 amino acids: CASSLLGTDPYEQYF. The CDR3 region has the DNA TGCGCCAGCAGCTTATTAGGGACAGATCCTTACGAGCAGTACTTC.

CDR3 DNA: TGTGCCAGCAGTTACTTACTGCCAGGGTACAATGAGCAGTTCTTC. Its translation is CASSYLLPGYNEQFF. V gene TRBV6-2 or TRBV6-3 combines with J gene TRBJ2-1, with D possibly matching TRBD1 (5 bases). With 1 base removed from V and 4 bases from J, the gap between germline ends came to 11 bases. Germline CDR1 and CDR2: MNHEY and SVGEGT. The CDR3 covers 15 residues.